This is a list of T cell receptor beta chains from one sample in a study of shared clonotypes between healthy human individuals. The protocol was immunoSEQ multiplex PCR, while the TCRdb copy is restricted to in-frame clones and leaves out a portion. Of some 500,000 clones listed, 90% to 97% are singletons. The sample taken for sequencing was naive CD4+ T cells sorted from blood. Receptors originate from a woman younger than 45 in good health. Both conserved end residues are part of each CDR3. Fields, in order: CDR3 protein, J gene, D gene, V gene. D genes are given only for firm matches.

CSVGQGVDIQYF TRBJ2-4 TRBD1 TRBV29-1
CASSEGFDYGYTF TRBJ1-2 - TRBV6-1
CASSYSSSGQGHGYTF TRBJ1-2 TRBD1 TRBV6-6
CASRVEGSFMNTEAFF TRBJ1-1 - TRBV11-2
CASSQLGLAGHETQYF TRBJ2-5 TRBD2 TRBV28
CASSPRQGLNTEAFF TRBJ1-1 - TRBV5-1
CASSPGQGTFEQYF TRBJ2-7 TRBD1 TRBV19
CASSQGREQVNEQYF TRBJ2-7 - TRBV18
CASREEPGNTIYF TRBJ1-3 - TRBV19
CASSPRGRGDEQYF TRBJ2-7 TRBD2 TRBV6-9
CASSLAITSGINEQFF TRBJ2-1 TRBD2 TRBV7-8
CSARDDEQFF TRBJ2-1 - TRBV20-1
CASSPGTGAYEQYF TRBJ2-7 - TRBV5-1
CASSPPSVGELFF TRBJ2-2 - TRBV18
CASSEDRQGMNTEAFF TRBJ1-1 TRBD1 TRBV6-1
CASRSGGETQYF TRBJ2-5 - TRBV5-1
CAISELSYGYTF TRBJ1-2 - TRBV10-3
CASSNPGTGGYEQYF TRBJ2-7 TRBD1 TRBV28
CASSLLGGLSYNEQFF TRBJ2-1 - TRBV18
CASSRVNSEQYF TRBJ2-7 - TRBV25-1
CASSIQDRMNTEAFF TRBJ1-1 - TRBV19
CASRGQITSGSRDTQYF TRBJ2-3 - TRBV21-1
CASSQYSGRAGEQFF TRBJ2-1 TRBD2 TRBV7-6
CSVTSGSSTGELFF TRBJ2-2 TRBD2 TRBV29-1
CASSVATGTSVYEQYF TRBJ2-7 TRBD2 TRBV9
CASSERDRVRQPQHF TRBJ1-5 TRBD1 TRBV28
CASTTTSGLSYEQYF TRBJ2-7 - TRBV19
CASSQEGGTTQRGYTF TRBJ1-2 - TRBV4-1
CASSLEFRGGQPQHF TRBJ1-5 - TRBV27
CASSLGPPDYNEQFF TRBJ2-1 - TRBV11-3
CASLNSGHSGANVLTF TRBJ2-6 - TRBV23-1
CASSQSLADPYNEQFF TRBJ2-1 TRBD2 TRBV4-1
CASSQDRDRYEQYF TRBJ2-7 TRBD1 TRBV4-2
CASSLVDRGDYGYTF TRBJ1-2 TRBD1 TRBV28
CASSRGQGDEQYF TRBJ2-7 TRBD1 TRBV5-4
CASSYMQARSYEQYF TRBJ2-7 - TRBV6-6
CASSLVSGETQYF TRBJ2-5 TRBD2 TRBV5-1
CASSLDSEQFF TRBJ2-1 - TRBV7-9
CASSHNNEQFF TRBJ2-1 - TRBV25-1
CASSFPTATQETQYF TRBJ2-5 - TRBV5-1
CATSRRRLAGFPAETQYF TRBJ2-5 TRBD2 TRBV15
CASSHYLQGPEDEKLFF TRBJ1-4 TRBD1 TRBV4-1
CASSSDRGVAYEQYF TRBJ2-7 TRBD1 TRBV6-5
CASSLFPGGMEEQYF TRBJ2-7 TRBD2 TRBV5-6
CASSLAGPDEGQPQHF TRBJ1-5 - TRBV19
CASSLSRGAYEQYF TRBJ2-7 - TRBV7-9
CASSVGSSGELSSYEQYF TRBJ2-7 TRBD2 TRBV9
CASSILAGGMIDTQYF TRBJ2-3 TRBD2 TRBV19
CASSYRQGGEQYF TRBJ2-7 TRBD1 TRBV6-5
CASKSSGVSEGTEKLFF TRBJ1-4 - TRBV19
CATRTSGTQETQYF TRBJ2-5 TRBD2 TRBV5-1
CASSYSFSNQPQHF TRBJ1-5 - TRBV6-5
CASSDQMGTEAFF TRBJ1-1 - TRBV9
CAISTGTRLYNEQFF TRBJ2-1 TRBD2 TRBV10-3
CASQGWESSYEQYF TRBJ2-7 - TRBV7-9
CASLSGSSYNEQFF TRBJ2-1 TRBD2 TRBV10-2
CASSLGGSQYEQYF TRBJ2-7 - TRBV7-3
CASSETGEGYGYTF TRBJ1-2 TRBD1 TRBV6-1
CASSVSSGASYNEQFF TRBJ2-1 TRBD2 TRBV9
CASSEADSNQPQHF TRBJ1-5 - TRBV2